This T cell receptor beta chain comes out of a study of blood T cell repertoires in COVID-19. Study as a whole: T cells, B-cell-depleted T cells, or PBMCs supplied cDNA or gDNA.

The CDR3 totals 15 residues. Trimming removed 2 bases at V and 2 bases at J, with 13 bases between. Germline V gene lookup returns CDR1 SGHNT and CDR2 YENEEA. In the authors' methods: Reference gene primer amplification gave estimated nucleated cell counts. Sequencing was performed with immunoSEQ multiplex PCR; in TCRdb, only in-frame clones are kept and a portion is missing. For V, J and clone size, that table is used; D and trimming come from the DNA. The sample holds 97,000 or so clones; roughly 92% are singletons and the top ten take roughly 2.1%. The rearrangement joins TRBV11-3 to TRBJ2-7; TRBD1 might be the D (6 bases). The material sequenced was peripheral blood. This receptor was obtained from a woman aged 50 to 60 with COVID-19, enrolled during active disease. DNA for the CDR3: TGTGCCAGCAGCTTACTATCCGGACAGACCTACGAGCAGTACTTC. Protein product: CASSLLSGQTYEQYF.